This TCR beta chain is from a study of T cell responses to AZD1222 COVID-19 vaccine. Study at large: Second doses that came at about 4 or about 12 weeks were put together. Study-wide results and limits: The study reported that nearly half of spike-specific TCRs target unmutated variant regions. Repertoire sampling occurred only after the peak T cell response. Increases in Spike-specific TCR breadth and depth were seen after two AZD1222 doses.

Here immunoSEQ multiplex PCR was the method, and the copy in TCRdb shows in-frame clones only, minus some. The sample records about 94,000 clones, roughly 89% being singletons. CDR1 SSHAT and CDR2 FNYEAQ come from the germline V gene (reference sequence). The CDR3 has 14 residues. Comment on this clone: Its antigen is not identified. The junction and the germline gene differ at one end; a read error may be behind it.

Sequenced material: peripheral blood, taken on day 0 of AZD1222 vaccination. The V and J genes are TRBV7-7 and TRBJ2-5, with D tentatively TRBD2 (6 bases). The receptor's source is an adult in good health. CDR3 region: CASSPSGRQETQYF. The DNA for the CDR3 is TGTGCTAGCAGCCCGAGTGGGAGGCAAGAGACCCAGTACTTC.